The 22 T cell receptor beta chains reported below all come from one sample, sequenced in a study of blood T cell repertoires in COVID-19. Here immunoSEQ multiplex PCR was the method, and the copy in TCRdb shows in-frame clones only, minus some. The repertoire holds some 98,000 clones, with about four fifths as singletons. Input material: peripheral blood. The receptors derive from a human donor in a cohort sampled during active COVID-19.

V and J are TRBV6-5 and TRBJ2-7; D is perhaps TRBD1 (6 bases). V gave up 8 bases and J gave up 0 bases, with 17 bases separating them. CDR1 and CDR2 (germline): MNHEY, SVGAGI. CDR3 length: 15 amino acids. CDR3 protein: CASLDSGTYSYEQYF. The CDR3, as DNA: TGTGCCAGCTTGGACTCCGGGACATACTCCTACGAGCAGTACTTC.

The V and J genes are TRBV7-9 and TRBJ1-2, with D unresolved. CDR1 is SEHNR and CDR2 is FQNEAQ in the germline V gene (reference sequence). V was trimmed by 3 bases and J by 6 bases, leaving 11 bases between them. CDR3 length: 13 amino acids. The CDR3 DNA reads as TGTGCCAGCAGCTTCCAGAGGAAGGATGGCTACACCTTC. Translation: CASSFQRKDGYTF. Full variable domain (remainder filled in from reference TRBV7-9 and TRBJ1-2): DTGVSQNPRHKITKRGQNVTFRCDPISEHNRLYWYRQTLGQGPEFLTYFQNEAQLEKSRLLSDRFSAERPKGSFSTLEIQRTEQGDSAMYLCASSFQRKDGYTFGSGTRLTVV.

The rearrangement joins TRBV2 to TRBJ2-1; weak D call: TRBD2 (7 bases). CDR3 size: 15 residues. Germline-derived CDR1 and CDR2 are SNHLY and FYNNEI. The ends were cut back, 0 bases at V and 6 bases at J, with 12 bases in the middle. The chain's CDR3 is CASSEAPRGGNEQFF. The CDR3 DNA reads TGTGCCAGCAGTGAAGCCCCGAGGGGGGGCAATGAGCAGTTCTTC.

V and J are TRBV5-4 and TRBJ2-6, with TRBD2 as a possible D gene (5 bases). Germline assignment: CDR1 SGHNT and CDR2 YYREEE (reference sequence). Trimming cost V 0 bases and J 0 bases, with 10 bases left between them. The length of the CDR3 is 17 residues. The CDR3: CASSLGRTDSGANVLTF. The CDR3 DNA reads TGTGCCAGCAGCTTGGGGCGGACTGACTCTGGGGCCAACGTCCTGACTTTC. Using reference TRBV5-4 and TRBJ2-6 for the parts outside the CDR3, the full variable domain is ETGVTQSPTHLIKTRGQQVTLRCSSQSGHNTVSWYQQALGQGPQFIFQYYREEENGRGNFPPRFSGLQFPNYSSELNVNALELDDSALYLCASSLGRTDSGANVLTFGAGSRLTVL.

On this clone: Other nucleotide sequences in the sample specify the same CDR3. The V and J genes are TRBV18 and TRBJ2-7, with 8 bases matching TRBD1. From germline, CDR1 is KGHSH and CDR2 LQKENI. J was trimmed by 2 bases and V by 2 bases; bases with no gene match: 2. This CDR3 spans 14 amino acids. The CDR3 sequence: CASSPGTGAYEQYF. CDR3 DNA: TGTGCCAGCTCACCAGGGACAGGAGCCTACGAGCAGTACTTC. The full variable domain, its missing parts supplied by reference TRBV18 and TRBJ2-7, is NAGVMQNPRHLVRRRGQEARLRCSPMKGHSHVYWYRQLPEEGLKFMVYLQKENIIDESGMPKERFSAEFPKEGPSILRIQQVVRGDSAAYFCASSPGTGAYEQYFGPGTRLTVT.

Here the CDR3 DNA reads TGTGCCAGCAGTTACCGACAGGGAGCACCCCTCCACTTT. This encodes CASSYRQGAPLHF. The chain recombines TRBV27 with TRBJ1-6; 7 positions match TRBD1. The V segment lost 4 bases and the J segment 11 bases; nucleotides outside the gene matches: 5. Germline V gene sequence: CDR1 MNHEY, CDR2 SMNVEV (reference sequence). There are 13 residues in the CDR3.

The chain is built from TRBV3-1 (or the pseudogene TRBV3-2) and TRBJ1-3; D gene unclear. CDR3 length: 12 amino acids. V gave up 8 bases and J gave up 4 bases, with 9 bases separating them. From germline, CDR1 is LGHDT and CDR2 YNNKEL (reference sequence). Written as DNA, the CDR3 is TGTGCCAGCCAGGCGAGAGGAAACACCATATATTTT. The encoded protein is CASQARGNTIYF.

This clone was picked up many times. The CDR3 region has the DNA TGTGCCAGCAGCTTGGTAGGGACAGGGGCCGCTAACTATGGCTACACCTTC. It translates to CASSLVGTGAANYGYTF. This chain connects TRBV7-2 to TRBJ1-2; TRBD1 agrees at 10 bases. Germline V gene sequence: CDR1 SGHTA, CDR2 FQGNSA. V lost 3 bases, J lost 0 bases, and 7 bases stayed unmatched. This CDR3 is built from 17 residues.

The gene calls are TRBV12-2 and TRBJ1-5. TRBV12-2 is a known pseudogene. The CDR3 has 14 residues. The CDR3 protein is CASRPQDCNQPQHF. CDR3 coding DNA: TGTGCAAGTCGCCCCCAGGACTGCAATCAGCCCCAGCATTTT.

To note about this clone: In the same sample, other DNA sequences code for this CDR3. The V gene is TRBV7-9, the J gene TRBJ2-7; D not certain. Germline loops: CDR1 SEHNR, CDR2 FQNEAQ (reference sequence). There are 11 residues in the CDR3. V was pared by 5 bases and J by 7 bases, with 9 bases between. CDR3 coding DNA: TGTGCCAGCAGCCCGAAACAGGAGCAGTACTTC. It specifies CASSPKQEQYF.

The V and J genes are TRBV20-1 and TRBJ2-5, with 7 positions matching TRBD2. Germline V gene sequence: CDR1 DFQATT, CDR2 SNEGSKA (reference sequence). This CDR3 comprises 15 residues. V lost 3 bases to trimming and J lost 5 bases; unmatched junction nucleotides: 12. The CDR3 region has the DNA TGCAGTGCTAGTGGGCGGGTGGCAGCGGGGGAGACCCAGTACTTC. It codes for CSASGRVAAGETQYF.

The chain is built from TRBV7-7 and TRBJ2-1; TRBD1 agrees at 7 bases. The germline V gene encodes CDR1 SSHAT and CDR2 FNYEAQ (reference sequence). With V trimmed by 1 base and J by 0 bases, 9 bases remained unmatched. This CDR3 contains 18 residues. The CDR3 nucleotides read TGTGCCAGCAGCTTAGGTGCCAAAGGGGGCCGCTCCTACAATGAGCAGTTCTTC. Its translation: CASSLGAKGGRSYNEQFF.

This sequence joins TRBV7-6 and TRBJ2-5; D might be TRBD2 (5 bases). V was trimmed by 5 bases and J by 5 bases, leaving 18 bases between them. The CDR3 consists of 15 residues. Germline V gene data show CDR1 as SGHVS and CDR2 as FNYEAQ. The chain's CDR3 is CASSAIGGRRETQYF. The CDR3 nucleotides are TGTGCCAGCAGCGCTATAGGCGGGCGCAGGGAGACCCAGTACTTC. Drawing the rest from reference TRBV7-6 and TRBJ2-5, the complete variable domain is GAGVSQSPRYKVTKRGQDVALRCDPISGHVSLYWYRQALGQGPEFLTYFNYEAQQDKSGLPNDRFSAERPEGSISTLTIQRTEQRDSAMYRCASSAIGGRRETQYFGPGTRLLVL.

The rearrangement uses TRBV28 and TRBJ1-2; D is unresolved. This CDR3 is built from 13 residues. Germline loops: CDR1 MDHEN, CDR2 SYDVKM. V dropped 6 bases and J dropped 5 bases, with 13 bases sitting between them. CDR3 sequence: CASSFPPPYGYTF. The CDR3, as DNA: TGTGCCAGCAGCTTCCCCCCCCCTTATGGCTACACCTTC.

This clone was counted only a few times. The gene calls are TRBV2 and TRBJ2-4; D perhaps matches TRBD2 (5 bases). Trimming stripped 7 bases from V and 8 bases from J, with 9 bases between. CDR1 and CDR2 (germline): SNHLY, FYNNEI. The length of the CDR3 is 11 residues. In nucleotides, the CDR3 is TGTGCCAGCACCGAGGGAGACATTCAGTACTTC. Amino acids: CASTEGDIQYF.

The chain recombines TRBV10-3 with TRBJ2-2; 9 nucleotides agree with TRBD2. The germline V gene encodes CDR1 ENHRY and CDR2 SYGVKD. The V gene end was trimmed by 6 bases and the J gene end by 0 bases; junction bases not matched to a gene: 8. This CDR3 region has 17 residues. In DNA, the CDR3 is TGTGCCATCAGCGGGACTAGCCAGGGGGCGAACACCGGGGAGCTGTTTTTT. Its protein is CAISGTSQGANTGELFF.

This clone has a single count. This sequence joins TRBV7-2 and TRBJ2-7, with D perhaps TRBD2 (6 bases). Germline assignment: CDR1 SGHTA and CDR2 FQGNSA. Trimming stripped 5 bases from V and 0 bases from J, with 14 bases between. The CDR3 extends over 15 amino acids. CDR3 nucleotides: TGTGCCAGCAGCCCCCGGGGTAGCGGCTCCTACGAGCAGTACTTC. This sequence encodes CASSPRGSGSYEQYF.

Turning to this clone: The same CDR3 also results from other DNA sequences found in this sample. This chain joins TRBV21-1 and TRBJ2-7; the table calls TRBD2, which could not be checked here. TRBV21-1 is labeled a pseudogene. The CDR3 has 17 residues. CDR3 protein: CASVAERSKSRNYEQYF. DNA of the CDR3: TGTGCCAGCGTGGCGGAGAGGTCGAAATCCCGGAACTACGAGCAGTACTTC.

V and J are TRBV3-1 (or the pseudogene TRBV3-2) and TRBJ2-5; 11 bases fit TRBD1. The germline CDR1 and CDR2 sequences are LGHDT and YNNKEL (reference sequence). Losses at the gene ends were 5 bases for V and 5 bases for J; bases not matched to a gene: 10. The CDR3 extends over 16 amino acids. CDR3 sequence: CASSSPGQGEEETQYF. CDR3 nucleotides: TGTGCCAGCAGCTCCCCGGGACAGGGGGAGGAGGAGACCCAGTACTTC.

The V gene is TRBV7-9, the J gene TRBJ2-1; D may be TRBD2 (5 bases). This CDR3 has 14 amino acids. Germline-derived CDR1 and CDR2 are SEHNR and FQNEAQ (reference sequence). V was cut by 2 bases and J by 3 bases, with 8 bases left in between. The DNA for the CDR3 is TGTGCCAGCAGCTTATTGAGCGGCTACAATGAGCAGTTCTTC. It translates to CASSLLSGYNEQFF.

V usage is TRBV11-2 and J usage is TRBJ2-1; D not certain. Germline V lookup: CDR1 SGHAT, CDR2 FQNNGV. Deletions cut 5 bases from V and 6 bases from J, with 26 bases between. The CDR3 has 18 residues. The CDR3 is CASSTTRQESSHSNEQFF. CDR3 nucleotides: TGTGCCAGCAGCACCACAAGGCAGGAATCGAGCCACTCCAATGAGCAGTTCTTC.

The chain uses TRBV28 and TRBJ1-1; the D gene is possibly TRBD1 (5 bases). Germline assignment: CDR1 MDHEN and CDR2 SYDVKM. V was clipped by 5 bases and J by 3 bases, with 10 bases between them. The CDR3 runs 13 residues. The CDR3 nucleotides read TGTGCCAGCAGTGGGACTACTGACACTGAAGCTTTCTTT. This codes for CASSGTTDTEAFF.